Shown below are 3 T cell receptor beta chains from a single sample sequenced in a study of cytomegalovirus exposure and HLA in healthy donors. PCR primers comprised 60 Vbeta and 13 Jbeta primers. Clones were sequenced by immunoSEQ multiplex PCR, and TCRdb holds only the in-frame ones, with some missing. In the table there are under 120,000 clones, about 80% of which are singletons. Sequenced: PBMCs. These TCRs come from a female donor in good health and CMV-seropositive.

CDR3 bases: TGTGCCAGCAGCTACCGACAGGTCGGGACTGAAGCTTTCTTT. Its protein product is CASSYRQVGTEAFF. The rearrangement joins TRBV5-4 to TRBJ1-1, with D maybe TRBD1 (6 bases). The V and J ends lost 3 bases and 5 bases respectively, with 14 bases between them. CDR3 length: 14 residues. Germline V CDR1 and CDR2: SGHNT, YYREEE (reference sequence).

This clone showed up just once. Here the CDR3 reads CASSWGSGGTEQFF. CDR3 nucleotides: TGCGCCAGCAGCTGGGGATCGGGAGGAACTGAGCAGTTCTTC. The chain employs TRBV5-1 and TRBJ2-1; 7 bases agree with TRBD2. This CDR3 is 14 amino acids long. Per germline, CDR1 SGHRS and CDR2 YFSETQ. J gave up 9 bases and V 3 bases, and 9 bases lay outside the gene matches.

The chain links TRBV5-1 to TRBJ2-7, with 12 bases aligning to TRBD1. Germline values: CDR1 SGHRS, CDR2 YFSETQ. The V segment lost 2 bases and the J segment 7 bases; nucleotides outside the gene matches: 7. This CDR3 region has 15 residues. The CDR3 reads CASSLEGQGAGEQYF. CDR3 nucleotides: TGCGCCAGCAGCTTAGAGGGACAGGGGGCAGGGGAGCAGTACTTC.